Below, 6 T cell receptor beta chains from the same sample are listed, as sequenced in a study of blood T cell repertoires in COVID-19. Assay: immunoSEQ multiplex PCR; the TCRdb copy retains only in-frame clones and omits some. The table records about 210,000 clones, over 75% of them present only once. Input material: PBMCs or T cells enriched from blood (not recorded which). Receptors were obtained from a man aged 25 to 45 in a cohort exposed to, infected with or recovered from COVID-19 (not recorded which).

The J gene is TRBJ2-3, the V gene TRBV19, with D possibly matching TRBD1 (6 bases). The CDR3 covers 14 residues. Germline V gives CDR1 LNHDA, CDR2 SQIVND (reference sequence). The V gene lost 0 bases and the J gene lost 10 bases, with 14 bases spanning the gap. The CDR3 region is CASSIDGVTGSQYF. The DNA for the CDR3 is TGTGCCAGTAGTATAGATGGGGTGACAGGATCGCAGTATTTT.

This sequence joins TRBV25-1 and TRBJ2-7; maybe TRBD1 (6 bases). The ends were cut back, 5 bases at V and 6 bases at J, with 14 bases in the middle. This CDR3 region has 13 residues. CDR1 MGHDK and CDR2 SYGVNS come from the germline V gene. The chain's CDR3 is CASSRRRGGEQYF. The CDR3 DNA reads TGTGCCAGCAGTCGTCGCAGGGGCGGCGAGCAGTACTTC.

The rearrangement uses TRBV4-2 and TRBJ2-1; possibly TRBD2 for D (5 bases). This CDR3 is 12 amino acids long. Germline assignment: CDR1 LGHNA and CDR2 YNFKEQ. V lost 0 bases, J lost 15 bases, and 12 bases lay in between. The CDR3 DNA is TGTGCCAGCAGCCAAGATTTCCTAGCCCCGTTCTTC. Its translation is CASSQDFLAPFF.

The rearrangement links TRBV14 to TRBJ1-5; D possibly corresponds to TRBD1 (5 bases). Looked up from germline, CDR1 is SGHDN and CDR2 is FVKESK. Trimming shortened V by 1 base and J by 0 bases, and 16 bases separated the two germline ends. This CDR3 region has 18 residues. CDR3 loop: CASSQGRRGRDSNQPQHF. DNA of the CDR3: TGTGCCAGCAGCCAAGGAAGGAGGGGACGGGATAGCAATCAGCCCCAGCATTTT.

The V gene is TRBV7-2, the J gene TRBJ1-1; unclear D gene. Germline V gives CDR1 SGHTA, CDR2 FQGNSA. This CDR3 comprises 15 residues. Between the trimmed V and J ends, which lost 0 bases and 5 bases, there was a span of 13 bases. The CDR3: CASSLALPGRTEAFF. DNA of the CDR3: TGTGCCAGCAGCTTAGCCCTCCCAGGCAGGACTGAAGCTTTCTTT.

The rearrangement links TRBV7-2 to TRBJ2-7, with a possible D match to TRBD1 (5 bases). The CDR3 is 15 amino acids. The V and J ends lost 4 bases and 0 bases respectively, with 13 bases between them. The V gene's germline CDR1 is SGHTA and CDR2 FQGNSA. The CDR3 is CASSSKPTVSYEQYF. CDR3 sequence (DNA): TGTGCCAGCAGCTCGAAGCCGACAGTCTCCTACGAGCAGTACTTC.